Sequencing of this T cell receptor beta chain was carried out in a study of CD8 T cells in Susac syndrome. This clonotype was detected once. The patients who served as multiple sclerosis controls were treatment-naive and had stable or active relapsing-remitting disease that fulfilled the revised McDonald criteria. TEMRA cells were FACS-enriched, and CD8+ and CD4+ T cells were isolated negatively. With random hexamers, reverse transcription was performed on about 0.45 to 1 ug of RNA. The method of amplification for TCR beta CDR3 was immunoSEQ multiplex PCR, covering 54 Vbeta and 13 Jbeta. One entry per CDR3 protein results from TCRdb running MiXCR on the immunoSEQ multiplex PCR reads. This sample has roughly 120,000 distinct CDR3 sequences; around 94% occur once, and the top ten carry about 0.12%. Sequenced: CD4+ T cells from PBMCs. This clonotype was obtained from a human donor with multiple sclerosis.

CDR3 DNA: TGCGCCAGCAGCTACATTGCGGGGTCCACAGATACGCAGTATTTT. It yields the protein CASSYIAGSTDTQYF. The rearrangement links TRBV5-1 to TRBJ2-3; D possibly corresponds to TRBD2 (6 bases). V shed 3 bases and J shed 2 bases, with 13 bases lying between them. The CDR3 is 15 amino acids. Per the germline V gene, CDR1 is SGHRS and CDR2 is YFSETQ. Using reference TRBV5-1 and TRBJ2-3 for the parts outside the CDR3, the full variable domain is KAGVTQTPRYLIKTRGQQVTLSCSPISGHRSVSWYQQTPGQGLQFLFEYFSETQRNKGNFPGRFSGRQFSNSRSEMNVSTLELGDSALYLCASSYIAGSTDTQYFGPGTRLTVL.